Each of the 18 T cell receptor beta chains below was sequenced from the same sample in a study of technical replicates of blood from a few donors. Profiling relied on immunoSEQ multiplex PCR, and the TCRdb table lists in-frame clones only, not all of them. This table has about 62,000 clones, 95% to 98% appearing once. Sequencing was carried out using T cells isolated from PBMCs. These receptors all stem from a human donor in good health.

The chain links TRBV5-4 to TRBJ1-2; D is perhaps TRBD1 (5 bases). Germline CDR1 is SGHNT and CDR2 is YYREEE (reference sequence). V lost 4 bases and J lost 4, with 14 bases in between. The CDR3 has 14 amino acids. The CDR3 loop is CASSPAGYGYGYTF. Here the CDR3 DNA reads TGTGCCAGCAGCCCAGCAGGGTACGGCTATGGCTACACCTTC.

The J gene is TRBJ1-5, the V gene TRBV4-1; tentatively, D is TRBD1 (5 bases). The CDR3 has 16 residues. Trimming cost V 4 bases and J 7 bases, with 20 bases left between them. CDR1 and CDR2 from the germline V gene are MGHRA and YSYEKL. The CDR3 DNA reads as TGCGCCAGCAGCCCTGGCCGGGGACGGCGGGAACAGCCCCAGCATTTT. Translating gives CASSPGRGRREQPQHF.

The chain couples TRBV30 to TRBJ2-3; 10 bases line up with TRBD2. Germline loops: CDR1 GTSNPN, CDR2 SVGIG (reference sequence). V lost 3 bases to trimming and J lost 0 bases; unmatched junction nucleotides: 6. The CDR3 has 16 amino acids. Here the CDR3 reads CAWRIQLAGSTDTQYF. Written as DNA, the CDR3 is TGTGCCTGGAGGATTCAACTAGCGGGGAGCACAGATACGCAGTATTTT.

The chain carries TRBV7-9 and TRBJ1-1; tentatively, D is TRBD1 (6 bases). Germline-derived CDR1 and CDR2 are SEHNR and FQNEAQ (reference sequence). The CDR3 is 14 residues long. Between the trimmed V and J ends, which lost 2 bases and 1 base, there was a span of 8 bases. CDR3 region: CASSLSTGNTEAFF. Written as DNA, the CDR3 is TGTGCCAGCAGCTTATCGACAGGGAACACTGAAGCTTTCTTT.

CDR3 sequence: CASTSGWGREQYF. The CDR3 DNA is TGTGCCAGCACTAGTGGGTGGGGCCGCGAGCAGTACTTC. V gene TRBV2 combines with J gene TRBJ2-7; weak D call: TRBD1 (5 bases). V lost 7 bases to trimming and J lost 6 bases, with 16 bases between them. The CDR3 is 13 residues long. Germline V gene lookup returns CDR1 SNHLY and CDR2 FYNNEI. Full variable domain (rest looked up from reference TRBV2 and TRBJ2-7): EPEVTQTPSHQVTQMGQEVILRCVPISNHLYFYWYRQILGQKVEFLVSFYNNEISEKSEIFDDQFSVERPDGSNFTLKIRSTKLEDSAMYFCASTSGWGREQYFGPGTRLTVT.

V and J are TRBV5-4 and TRBJ1-4; TRBD1 matches 7 bases. V dropped 3 bases and J dropped 3; count of bases not matched to a gene: 2. This CDR3 comprises 14 residues. Germline CDR1 SGHNT, CDR2 YYREEE (reference sequence). In DNA form, the CDR3 reads TGTGCCAGCAGCTACGACAGGGCTAATGAAAAACTGTTTTTT. Translated: CASSYDRANEKLFF.

The chain links TRBV9 to TRBJ2-1; the match to TRBD1 covers 7 bases. The CDR3 contains 16 residues. The J segment lost 4 bases and the V segment lost 1 base, leaving 8 bases of the junction unmatched. Germline CDR1 and CDR2: SGDLS and YYNGEE. CDR3 amino acids: CASSVHSGTVYNEQFF. Here the CDR3 DNA reads TGTGCCAGCAGCGTACACTCCGGGACAGTTTACAATGAGCAGTTCTTC. Combining the CDR3 with reference TRBV9 and TRBJ2-1 gives the whole variable domain DSGVTQTPKHLITATGQRVTLRCSPRSGDLSVYWYQQSLDQGLQFLIQYYNGEERAKGNILERFSAQQFPDLHSELNLSSLELGDSALYFCASSVHSGTVYNEQFFGPGTRLTVL.

J is TRBJ1-2 and V is TRBV29-1; D unclear. With 6 bases removed from V and 6 bases from J, the gap between germline ends came to 17 bases. Germline assignment: CDR1 SQVTM and CDR2 ANQGSEA. The CDR3 length is 13 residues. CDR3 DNA: TGCAGCGTCGGCAGGAGGGAGTGGGATGGCTACACCTTC. It is translated as CSVGRREWDGYTF.

CDR3 DNA sequence: TGTGCCAGCAGTAAATACCAGGGGGGTTCGGAGACCCAGTACTTC. Protein product: CASSKYQGGSETQYF. The chain recombines TRBV28 with TRBJ2-5; D is possibly TRBD1 (7 bases). V lost 5 bases and J lost 5, with 18 bases in between. CDR3 length equals 15 residues. Germline V CDR1 and CDR2: MDHEN, SYDVKM.

The chain joins TRBV5-1 to TRBJ2-7, with TRBD1 matching over 8 bases. Trimming at V came to 4 bases and at J to 4 bases, leaving 4 bases not matched to a gene. This CDR3 has 13 residues. The germline V gene has CDR1 SGHRS and CDR2 YFSETQ. CDR3: CASSPRQGYEQYF. CDR3 in DNA: TGCGCCAGCAGCCCCCGACAGGGGTACGAGCAGTACTTC.

This clone has just one count. The chain links TRBV15 to TRBJ2-7, with D perhaps TRBD1 (5 bases). The CDR3 runs 15 residues. Germline V gives CDR1 LNHNV, CDR2 YYDKDF (reference sequence). V shed 0 bases and J shed 0 bases, with 9 bases lying between them. CDR3 protein: CATSRDWGRSYEQYF. The CDR3 nucleotides are TGTGCCACCAGCAGAGATTGGGGCCGCTCCTACGAGCAGTACTTC.

J is TRBJ1-2 and V is TRBV5-1; the D is unclear. The CDR3 runs 13 residues. Germline V gene sequence: CDR1 SGHRS, CDR2 YFSETQ. V shed 0 bases and J shed 8 bases, with 11 bases lying between them. Written as DNA, the CDR3 is TGCGCCAGCAGCTTGGCAGGCGGAGGAGGCTACACCTTC. This sequence encodes CASSLAGGGGYTF.

The V call is TRBV9, the J call TRBJ2-2; TRBD2 matches 7 bases. With V trimmed by 4 bases and J by 0 bases, 0 bases remained unmatched. CDR3 length equals 14 residues. The V gene's germline CDR1 is SGDLS and CDR2 YYNGEE. The CDR3 reads CASSRGANTGELFF. DNA of the CDR3: TGTGCCAGCAGCCGGGGGGCGAACACCGGGGAGCTGTTTTTT.

CDR3 DNA sequence: TGCGCCAGCAGCCAAGCAACGCACAATACCTACGAGCAGTACTTC. Translation: CASSQATHNTYEQYF. J is TRBJ2-7 and V is TRBV4-1, with unresolved D. The CDR3 is made up of 15 amino acids. Trimming cost V 1 base and J 2 bases, with 12 bases left between them. CDR1 and CDR2 (germline): MGHRA, YSYEKL.

V usage is TRBV18 and J usage is TRBJ2-7; possibly TRBD2 for D (6 bases). Trimming removed 0 bases from V and 7 bases from J, with 13 bases in between. This CDR3 contains 14 residues. Germline CDR1 and CDR2: KGHSH and LQKENI. CDR3 region: CASSPPQEAGEQYF. The DNA of the CDR3 is TGTGCCAGCTCACCACCGCAGGAGGCGGGGGAGCAGTACTTC.

The chain links TRBV4-1 to TRBJ2-7; 8 bases agree with TRBD1. Trimming took 3 bases from V and 2 from J; bases not matched to a gene: 9. Germline assignment: CDR1 MGHRA and CDR2 YSYEKL. This CDR3 has 16 residues. This chain's CDR3 is CASSHPGQASPYEQYF. The CDR3 DNA reads as TGCGCCAGCAGCCATCCGGGACAGGCCTCCCCCTACGAGCAGTACTTC.

J is TRBJ2-2 and V is TRBV7-8; 10 nucleotides agree with TRBD2. The CDR3 runs 17 residues. Trimming took 0 bases from V and 2 from J; bases not matched to a gene: 3. Germline CDR1 and CDR2: SGHVS and FQNEAQ. CDR3 loop: CASSLAGTSVNTGELFF. CDR3 nucleotide sequence: TGTGCCAGCAGCTTAGCTGGGACTAGCGTCAACACCGGGGAGCTGTTTTTT.

This chain connects TRBV6-1 to TRBJ1-2; TRBD1 matches at 8 bases. J gave up 2 bases and V 4 bases, and 3 bases lay outside the gene matches. Germline V gene sequence: CDR1 MNHNS, CDR2 SASEGT. CDR3 length: 14 residues. CDR3: CASSGTGINYGYTF. The CDR3 DNA reads TGTGCCAGCAGTGGGACAGGGATAAACTATGGCTACACCTTC.